This TCR beta chain is drawn from a study of CD8 T cells in ankylosing spondylitis. Whole-study findings and limits: There was a TCR beta motif, made of several highly homologous variants, that appeared characteristic of ankylosing spondylitis blood. Existing reports had already noted some motif variants in reactive arthritis synovial fluid and blood.

Construction of TCR beta libraries was performed using quantitative 5'-RACE with molecular barcodes. TCRdb itself ran the 5' RACE reads through MiXCR, one entry per CDR3 protein. The table includes 130,000 or so distinct CDR3 sequences, approximately 10% detected once. This clonotype was counted ten times or more. Antigen specificity is unknown. Germline CDR1 is SGHVS and CDR2 is FNYEAQ. CDR3 length: 15 residues. Trimming removed 4 bases at V and 2 bases at J, with 14 bases between. This clonotype was obtained from a female donor with ankylosing spondylitis or in good health (not recorded which). The J gene is TRBJ2-5, the V gene TRBV7-6, with D hard to call. The material sequenced was blood, either unsorted or a sorted T cell fraction (not recorded which). CDR3 DNA sequence: TGTGCCAGCAGCTCCGCCACTGACGGGCAAGAGACCCAGTACTTC. Its translation: CASSSATDGQETQYF.